This T cell receptor (beta chain) was found in a study of blood T cells in healthy people across ages. Next came a second PCR, run for roughly 6 to 11 cycles, which used a sample-barcoded 5' primer along with a J-beta primer mix. TCRdb re-called the 5' RACE reads with MiXCR, one entry per CDR3 protein. The sample includes more than 650,000 distinct CDR3 sequences, more than 25% of them seen just once. CDR3 length equals 15 residues. Germline lookup yields CDR1 SGHDT and CDR2 YYEEEE. Between the trimmed V and J ends, which lost 5 bases and 0 bases, there was a span of 12 bases. The sample was also linked to a second study, of T cells of mothers and their children. That report notes: Reads obtained per mother exceeded 8.5 million TCR beta CDR3 reads, with roughly 3 million obtained per child.

The origin of this receptor is a boy younger than 18 in good health. Sequencing input: blood. The V and J genes are TRBV5-6 and TRBJ2-4; D is undetermined. The CDR3 nucleotides are TGTGCCAGCAGTTGGGCGGTGGGAGCCAAAAACATTCAGTACTTC. This translates into CASSWAVGAKNIQYF. The variable domain in full, completed from reference TRBV5-6 and TRBJ2-4, reads DAGVTQSPTHLIKTRGQQVTLRCSPKSGHDTVSWYQQALGQGPQFIFQYYEEEERQRGNFPDRFSGHQFPNYSSELNVNALLLGDSALYLCASSWAVGAKNIQYFGAGTRLSVL.